Each of the 26 T cell receptor beta chains below was sequenced from the same sample in a study of blood T cell repertoires in COVID-19. Clones were sequenced by immunoSEQ multiplex PCR, and TCRdb holds only the in-frame ones, with some missing. The sample contains 200,000 to 250,000 clones, roughly 88% of which appear only once. Sequenced sample: peripheral blood. The receptors derive from a man younger than 35 with active or convalescent COVID-19.

This clone was picked up one time. This rearrangement joins TRBV19 to TRBJ2-7, with D perhaps matching TRBD2 (5 bases). CDR1 LNHDA and CDR2 SQIVND come from the germline V gene (reference sequence). CDR3 length equals 15 residues. V lost 3 bases to trimming and J lost 2 bases, with 14 bases between them. In DNA, the CDR3 is TGTGCCAGTAGTATCGGGGATCTAACGACCTACGAGCAGTACTTC. Amino acids: CASSIGDLTTYEQYF.

CDR3 nucleotides: TGTGCCAGCTGGAGGGGTAGCGGGAAAATCGATGAGCAGTTCTTC. Its protein product is CASWRGSGKIDEQFF. V usage is TRBV7-2 and J usage is TRBJ2-1; 8 bases are a match to TRBD2. The V gene end was trimmed by 8 bases and the J gene end by 8 bases; junction bases not matched to a gene: 14. Germline V gives CDR1 SGHTA, CDR2 FQGNSA. CDR3 length equals 15 residues.

The chain couples TRBV9 to TRBJ1-6; D remains unclear. CDR3 size: 15 residues. CDR1 is SGDLS and CDR2 is YYNGEE in the germline V gene. Trimming pared 1 base from V and 7 bases from J, leaving 12 bases between. The CDR3 sequence is CASSVLPAGNSPLHF. DNA for the CDR3: TGTGCCAGCAGCGTACTTCCGGCCGGGAATTCACCCCTCCACTTT.

The chain is built from TRBV27 and TRBJ1-2; 11 bases align to TRBD1. In germline, CDR1 is MNHEY, CDR2 SMNVEV (reference sequence). V shed 5 bases, J shed 4 bases, and the junction held 6 bases outside the gene matches. CDR3 size: 15 residues. This CDR3 is CASSPGTGGLYGYTF. In DNA form, the CDR3 reads TGTGCCAGCAGTCCCGGGACAGGGGGACTCTATGGCTACACCTTC.

This chain connects TRBV11-2 to TRBJ2-5; 7 bases agree with TRBD1. Losses at the gene ends were 4 bases for V and 2 bases for J; bases not matched to a gene: 4. The germline gives CDR1 SGHAT, CDR2 FQNNGV. The CDR3 loop spans 14 amino acids. The CDR3 region has the DNA TGTGCCAGCAGCTCGACAGGGAAACAAGAGACCCAGTACTTC. Its translation: CASSSTGKQETQYF.

The chain employs TRBV5-1 and TRBJ2-7, with a possible D match to TRBD1 (6 bases). The CDR3 is 12 amino acids. Germline-derived CDR1 and CDR2 are SGHRS and YFSETQ. The V end lost 0 bases, the J end lost 7 bases, and 8 bases lay between the germline ends. The CDR3 is CASSLEQGEQYF. The CDR3 DNA is TGCGCCAGCAGCTTGGAGCAGGGGGAGCAGTACTTC.

The V and J genes are TRBV6-5 and TRBJ2-3, with TRBD2 matching over 13 bases. Unmatched junction bases numbered 4, after V lost 5 bases and J lost 5 bases. Looked up from germline, CDR1 is MNHEY and CDR2 is SVGAGI. The CDR3 is 15 amino acids. CDR3 nucleotide sequence: TGTGCCAGCAGTAAACTAGCGGGGGGGGTAGATACGCAGTATTTT. Protein: CASSKLAGGVDTQYF.

The V call is TRBV28, the J call TRBJ1-3, with TRBD1 as a possible D gene (6 bases). This CDR3 spans 13 amino acids. CDR1 is MDHEN and CDR2 is SYDVKM in the germline V gene. The V gene lost 6 bases and the J gene lost 11 bases, with 17 bases spanning the gap. CDR3 region: CASRRNAGVPIYF. The CDR3 bases are TGTGCCAGCAGGCGAAATGCAGGGGTACCCATATATTTT.

The chain employs TRBV25-1 and TRBJ2-1, with 8 positions matching TRBD2. The V and J ends lost 3 bases and 5 bases, in that order; junction bases with no gene match: 9. CDR3 length: 16 amino acids. Germline V lookup: CDR1 MGHDK, CDR2 SYGVNS. The CDR3 coding sequence is TGTGCCAGCAGTGAGCCGGGACTAGTCGAGAACAATGAGCAGTTCTTC. Its translation is CASSEPGLVENNEQFF.

The chain has TRBV6-5 and TRBJ2-1, with 7 bases lining up with TRBD2. Germline V gene data show CDR1 as MNHEY and CDR2 as SVGAGI. J lost 1 base, V lost 6 bases, and 6 bases had no gene match. The CDR3 consists of 15 residues. CDR3: CASRARGLSYNEQFF. For the CDR3, the DNA is TGTGCCAGCAGGGCTCGGGGACTATCCTACAATGAGCAGTTCTTC.

This chain joins TRBV9 and TRBJ1-1, with D tentatively TRBD1 (5 bases). Trimming stripped 5 bases from V and 0 bases from J, with 17 bases between. The CDR3 contains 16 residues. CDR1 SGDLS and CDR2 YYNGEE come from the germline V gene. The CDR3 reads CASRGTEDGLNTEAFF. Here the CDR3 DNA reads TGTGCCAGCAGGGGGACTGAGGACGGCTTGAACACTGAAGCTTTCTTT. The variable domain in full, completed from reference TRBV9 and TRBJ1-1, reads DSGVTQTPKHLITATGQRVTLRCSPRSGDLSVYWYQQSLDQGLQFLIQYYNGEERAKGNILERFSAQQFPDLHSELNLSSLELGDSALYFCASRGTEDGLNTEAFFGQGTRLTVV.

This clone appeared once. The genes are TRBV19 and TRBJ1-4, with D perhaps matching TRBD1 (5 bases). Germline V gene sequence: CDR1 LNHDA, CDR2 SQIVND (reference sequence). The CDR3 runs 15 residues. Trimming left V 5 bases short and J 5 bases short, with 15 bases between. CDR3 sequence (DNA): TGTGCCAGTAGTCCCCGGGGGGGGTTGAATGAAAAACTGTTTTTT. It codes for CASSPRGGLNEKLFF.

The chain links TRBV30 to TRBJ2-4; 8 nucleotides align to TRBD1. V lost 5 bases to trimming and J lost 7 bases; unmatched junction nucleotides: 10. The germline V gene encodes CDR1 GTSNPN and CDR2 SVGIG (reference sequence). This CDR3 comprises 14 residues. CDR3 loop: CAWDSQGAGNIQYF. CDR3 nucleotides: TGTGCCTGGGATTCCCAGGGGGCAGGGAACATTCAGTACTTC.

This rearrangement joins TRBV19 to TRBJ1-1; tentative D call: TRBD1 (6 bases). Trimming stripped 7 bases from V and 0 bases from J, with 12 bases between. The CDR3 has 14 residues. CDR1 is LNHDA, CDR2 SQIVND, per germline (reference sequence). Here the CDR3 DNA reads TGTGCCAGTACACAGACAGGCATGAACACTGAAGCTTTCTTT. Residues: CASTQTGMNTEAFF.

The chain combines TRBV6-5 with TRBJ1-5, with D perhaps TRBD1 (5 bases). V was shortened by 6 bases and J by 9 bases, with 12 bases between the two germline ends. The length of the CDR3 is 12 residues. In germline, CDR1 is MNHEY, CDR2 SVGAGI. Here the CDR3 reads CASRGPGGPQHF. In DNA form, the CDR3 reads TGTGCCAGCAGGGGCCCGGGGGGGCCCCAGCATTTT.

The chain has TRBV27 and TRBJ1-6, with 8 nucleotides matching TRBD1. V dropped 5 bases and J dropped 1; count of bases not matched to a gene: 7. The CDR3 has 17 residues. Germline-derived CDR1 and CDR2 are MNHEY and SMNVEV (reference sequence). CDR3 coding DNA: TGTGCCAGCAGTCCTGGACAGGGAGGGTCCTATAATTCACCCCTCCACTTT. This encodes CASSPGQGGSYNSPLHF.

The gene calls are TRBV6-2 or TRBV6-3 and TRBJ1-5; D is ambiguous. CDR1 is MNHEY, CDR2 SVGEGT, per germline. Trimming took off 0 bases at V and 6 bases at J, with 6 bases between the two ends. The CDR3 contains 13 residues. The CDR3 nucleotides are TGTGCCAGCAGTTACTCGAGTTTTCAGCCCCAGCATTTT. Translating gives CASSYSSFQPQHF.

The chain has TRBV30 and TRBJ1-4; a weak D match, TRBD1 (6 bases). This CDR3 spans 16 amino acids. Per the germline V gene, CDR1 is GTSNPN and CDR2 is SVGIG (reference sequence). V was cut by 1 base and J by 0 bases, with 12 bases left in between. CDR3 DNA: TGTGCCTGGAGTGCAATGAACAGGGCAACTAATGAAAAACTGTTTTTT. This gives the protein CAWSAMNRATNEKLFF.

The sample holds one count of this clone. This chain uses TRBV24-1 with TRBJ2-1; the match to TRBD2 covers 7 bases. Germline V gene lookup returns CDR1 KGHDR and CDR2 SFDVKD. The CDR3 covers 14 residues. J lost 7 bases, V lost 9 bases, and 11 bases had no gene match. The CDR3 spells CATAYGLGLNEQFF. The CDR3 DNA reads as TGTGCCACCGCGTATGGACTAGGCTTGAATGAGCAGTTCTTC.

This clone has only one observation. This chain connects TRBV15 to TRBJ1-5; D gene uncertain. Per germline, CDR1 LNHNV and CDR2 YYDKDF (reference sequence). V shed 0 bases and J shed 0 bases, with 12 bases lying between them. CDR3 length: 17 residues. The CDR3 nucleotides read TGTGCCACCAGCAGAGATTGGGCAGCAAATAGCAATCAGCCCCAGCATTTT. It translates to CATSRDWAANSNQPQHF.

The V gene is TRBV5-1, the J gene TRBJ1-5; D is possibly TRBD1 (5 bases). The germline V and J ends were trimmed by 1 base and 1 base, with 9 bases remaining between them. CDR3 length: 15 residues. Germline CDR1 and CDR2: SGHRS and YFSETQ. The CDR3 nucleotides read TGCGCCAGCAGCTTGCAAGCAGGGAGCAATCAGCCCCAGCATTTT. Protein sequence: CASSLQAGSNQPQHF. Supplemented by reference TRBV5-1 and TRBJ1-5, the full variable domain reads KAGVTQTPRYLIKTRGQQVTLSCSPISGHRSVSWYQQTPGQGLQFLFEYFSETQRNKGNFPGRFSGRQFSNSRSEMNVSTLELGDSALYLCASSLQAGSNQPQHFGDGTRLSIL.

In this sample, this clone turned up a few times. The gene calls are TRBV19 and TRBJ2-1; TRBD1 matches 7 bases. Germline V gives CDR1 LNHDA, CDR2 SQIVND (reference sequence). V gave up 3 bases and J gave up 3 bases; unmatched junction bases: 5. The CDR3 is 15 amino acids. The DNA for the CDR3 is TGTGCCAGTAGTATGGGACAGAACGACTACAATGAGCAGTTCTTC. As protein: CASSMGQNDYNEQFF.

The gene calls are TRBV30 and TRBJ2-1, with a tentative D call TRBD2 (6 bases). V shed 5 bases and J shed 3 bases, with 17 bases lying between them. The CDR3 is made up of 15 amino acids. The germline V gene encodes CDR1 GTSNPN and CDR2 SVGIG (reference sequence). Written as DNA, the CDR3 is TGTGCCTGGTGGGGGTTGACGGGGGACTACAATGAGCAGTTCTTC. Translated: CAWWGLTGDYNEQFF. Full variable domain (remainder filled in from reference TRBV30 and TRBJ2-1): SQTIHQWPATLVQPVGSPLSLECTVEGTSNPNLYWYRQAAGRGLQLLFYSVGIGQISSEVPQNLSASRPQDRQFILSSKKLLLSDSGFYLCAWWGLTGDYNEQFFGPGTRLTVL.

CDR3 residues: CASSTSSRETQYF. The CDR3 coding sequence is TGTGCCAGTAGTACTAGCAGTCGGGAGACCCAGTACTTC. This sequence joins TRBV19 and TRBJ2-5; D perhaps matches TRBD2 (5 bases). The germline V gene has CDR1 LNHDA and CDR2 SQIVND (reference sequence). The length of the CDR3 is 13 residues. V lost 4 bases and J 5 bases, leaving 11 bases between the germline ends.

V gene TRBV28 combines with J gene TRBJ2-1; 9 nucleotides line up with TRBD1. V trimming: 5 bases; J trimming: 7 bases; junction bases outside the gene matches: 9. This CDR3 contains 15 residues. Germline lookup yields CDR1 MDHEN and CDR2 SYDVKM. The CDR3 DNA sequence: TGTGCCAGCAGTCCCTTGGGACAGGGAAGGAATGAGCAGTTCTTC. Protein sequence: CASSPLGQGRNEQFF.

This sequence joins TRBV6-5 and TRBJ2-1, with a tentative D call TRBD2 (6 bases). With 6 bases removed from V and 8 bases from J, the gap between germline ends came to 17 bases. Germline V lookup: CDR1 MNHEY, CDR2 SVGAGI. This CDR3 spans 14 amino acids. Here the CDR3 DNA reads TGTGCCAGCAGCCCGGGACTTGACGGCTATGAGCAGTTCTTC. It codes for CASSPGLDGYEQFF.